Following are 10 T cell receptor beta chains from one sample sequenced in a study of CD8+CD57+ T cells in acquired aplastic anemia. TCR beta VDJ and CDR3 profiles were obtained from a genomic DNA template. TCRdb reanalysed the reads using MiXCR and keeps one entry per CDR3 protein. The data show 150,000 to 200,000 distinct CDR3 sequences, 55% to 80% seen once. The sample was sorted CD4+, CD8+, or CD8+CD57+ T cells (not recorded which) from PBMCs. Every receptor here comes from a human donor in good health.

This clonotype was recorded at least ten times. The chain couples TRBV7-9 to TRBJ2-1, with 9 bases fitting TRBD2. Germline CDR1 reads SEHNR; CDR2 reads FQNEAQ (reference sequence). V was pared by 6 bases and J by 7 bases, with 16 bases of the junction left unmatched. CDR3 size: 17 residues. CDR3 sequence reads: CASSTGDLAGSQNEQFF. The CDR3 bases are TGTGCCAGCAGTACAGGTGACCTAGCGGGATCTCAAAATGAGCAGTTCTTC.

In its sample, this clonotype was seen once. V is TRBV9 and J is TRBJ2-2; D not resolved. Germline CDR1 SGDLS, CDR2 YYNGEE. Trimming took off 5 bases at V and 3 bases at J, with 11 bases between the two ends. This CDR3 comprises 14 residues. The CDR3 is CASSYSEYTGELFF. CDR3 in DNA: TGTGCCAGCAGTTACTCAGAGTACACCGGGGAGCTGTTTTTT.

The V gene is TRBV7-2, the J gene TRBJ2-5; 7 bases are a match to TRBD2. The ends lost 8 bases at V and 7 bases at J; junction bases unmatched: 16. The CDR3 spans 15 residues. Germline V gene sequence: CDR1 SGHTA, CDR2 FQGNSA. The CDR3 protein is CASGPTSSRPGTQYF. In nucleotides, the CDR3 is TGTGCCAGCGGCCCGACTAGCTCGCGCCCGGGGACCCAGTACTTC.

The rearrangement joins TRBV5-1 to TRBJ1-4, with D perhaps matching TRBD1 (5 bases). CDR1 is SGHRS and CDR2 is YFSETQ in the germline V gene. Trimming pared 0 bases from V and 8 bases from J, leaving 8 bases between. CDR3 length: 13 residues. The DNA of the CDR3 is TGCGCCAGCAGCTTGGACAGGATCGAAAAACTGTTTTTT. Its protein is CASSLDRIEKLFF.

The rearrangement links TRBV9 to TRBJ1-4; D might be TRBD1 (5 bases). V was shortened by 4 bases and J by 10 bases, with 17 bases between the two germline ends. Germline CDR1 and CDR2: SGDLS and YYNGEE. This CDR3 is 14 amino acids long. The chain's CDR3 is CASSPLVGEGKLFF. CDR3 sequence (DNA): TGTGCCAGCAGCCCCCTCGTGGGGGAGGGAAAACTGTTTTTT.

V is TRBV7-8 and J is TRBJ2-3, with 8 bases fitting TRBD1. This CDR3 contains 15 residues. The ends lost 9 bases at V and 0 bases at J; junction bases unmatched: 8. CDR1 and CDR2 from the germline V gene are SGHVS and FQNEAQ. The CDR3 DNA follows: TGTGCCAGGAGCCCTCGGACAGGGAGCACAGATACGCAGTATTTT. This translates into CARSPRTGSTDTQYF.

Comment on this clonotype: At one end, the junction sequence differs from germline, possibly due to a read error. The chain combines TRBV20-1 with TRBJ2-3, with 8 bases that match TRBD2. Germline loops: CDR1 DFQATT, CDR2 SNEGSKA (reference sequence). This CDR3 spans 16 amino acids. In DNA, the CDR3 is TGCAGTGCCCGCCGCCCGGCAGCGGGGGTCACAGGTACGCAGTATTTT. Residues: CSARRPAAGVTGTQYF.

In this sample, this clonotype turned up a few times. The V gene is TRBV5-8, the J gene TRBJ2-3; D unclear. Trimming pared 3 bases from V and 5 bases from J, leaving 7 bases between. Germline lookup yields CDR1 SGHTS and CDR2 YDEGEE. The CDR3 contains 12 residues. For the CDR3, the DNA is TGTGCCAGCAGCTGGACGAGAGATACGCAGTATTTT. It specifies CASSWTRDTQYF.

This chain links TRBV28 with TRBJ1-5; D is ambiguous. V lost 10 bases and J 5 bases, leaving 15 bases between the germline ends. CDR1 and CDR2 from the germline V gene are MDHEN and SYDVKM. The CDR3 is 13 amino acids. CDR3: CATWTMGYQPQHF. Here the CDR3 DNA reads TGTGCCACCTGGACTATGGGGTATCAGCCCCAGCATTTT.

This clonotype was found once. CDR3 in DNA: TGCGCCAGCAGCTTGTCGGGGTGGGGCACAGATACGCAGTATTTT. This codes for CASSLSGWGTDTQYF. The V gene is TRBV4-3, the J gene TRBJ2-3; possibly TRBD2 for D (5 bases). The CDR3 extends over 15 amino acids. Trimming stripped 5 bases from V and 1 base from J, with 13 bases between. CDR1 and CDR2 (germline): LGHNA, YSLEER.